Judged by abundance, the clone carrying this T cell receptor (beta chain) is medium-sized. Its antigen is not known. These data are taken from a study of metastatic and nonmetastatic thyroid tumors. In germline, CDR1 is MNHNS, CDR2 SASEGT. Trimming removed 6 bases from V and 3 bases from J; junction bases left unmatched: 8. This CDR3 spans 14 amino acids. No treatment of any kind had been given to any patient before thyroid surgery. TCRdb re-processed the PCR reads through MiXCR. The data show approximately 37,000 clones, with 15% to 20% seen just once and over 3.5% held by the top ten. Study-wide points: Malignant thyroid tumors reportedly exceeded benign nodules significantly in TCR beta diversity, with the difference appearing in blood and tumor.

This clonotype was sampled from a female donor with papillary thyroid cancer or a benign thyroid nodule (not recorded which). Some clones in this sample may be carry-over from other donors' samples. What was sequenced was blood. V usage is TRBV6-1 and J usage is TRBJ2-7, with TRBD2 matching over 7 bases. In DNA form, the CDR3 reads TGTGCCAGCAGCGGAAGCGGGGACTTCTACGAGCAGTACTTC. Translation gives CASSGSGDFYEQYF.